Listed below are T cell receptor beta chains from one sample, sequenced in a study of T cell repertoires in aging, cancer and after chemotherapy. TCRdb used MiXCR to reprocess the multiplex PCR reads, holding one entry per CDR3 protein. This sample has approximately 540 distinct CDR3 sequences; approximately 72% occur once, and the top ten carry less than 30%. Material: blood. The origin of the receptors is a human donor with a solid tumor. The CDR3 runs from the conserved cysteine through the conserved F or W. Each record gives: D gene, J gene, CDR3 length, V gene, CDR3 protein. The D gene is left open where the match is weak.

>TRBD1|TRBJ2-7|15|TRBV19
CASRGGQGLTYEQYF
>NA|TRBJ1-1|16|TRBV6-5
CASSYSTAQGTTEAFF
>NA|TRBJ1-5|18|TRBV6-1
CASSEVFLVRGGNQPQHF
>TRBD2|TRBJ2-5|15|TRBV27
CASSWGGGRWETQYF
>TRBD1|TRBJ2-7|18|TRBV7-9
CASSPTGVGRGLVYEQYF
>NA|TRBJ1-2|14|TRBV7-9
CASSPLRGNYGYTF
>NA|TRBJ1-4|15|TRBV4-3
CASSQESQENEKLFF
>TRBD2|TRBJ2-2|16|TRBV9
CASSLGLDGNTGELFF
>TRBD2|TRBJ2-1|15|TRBV29-1
CSVELREENYNEQFF
>NA|TRBJ2-7|17|TRBV28
CASSFPKNRDFLYEQYF
>NA|TRBJ2-2|13|TRBV7-2
CASRTSLTGELFF
>NA|TRBJ1-4|16|TRBV6-5
CASSYSSQVAGEKLFF
>NA|TRBJ2-7|14|TRBV20-1
CSARSNAGPYEQYF
>TRBD1|TRBJ2-7|15|TRBV19
CASSTQGTGRYEQYF
>NA|TRBJ2-2|14|TRBV5-1
CASSLFEQNGELFF
>NA|TRBJ1-1|12|TRBV29-1
CSVVWGYTEAFF
>NA|TRBJ1-4|16|TRBV7-9
CASSLASGGLSEKLFF
>NA|TRBJ2-1|12|TRBV6-2/TRBV6-3
CASSLRGNEQFF
>NA|TRBJ2-7|13|TRBV6-5
CASSPRGIGEQYF
>NA|TRBJ1-3|16|TRBV7-2
CASSLSAGTSGNTIYF
>NA|TRBJ2-1|11|TRBV29-1
CSGGADNEQFF
>TRBD2|TRBJ2-7|19|TRBV27
CASSALSLAGDSNSYEQYF
>NA|TRBJ1-1|17|TRBV6-6
CASIPWDREGGVTEAFF
>NA|TRBJ1-5|12|TRBV13
CASSFVSGPQHF
>NA|TRBJ2-7|16|TRBV11-2
CASSSPGRGRLYEQYF
>NA|TRBJ2-7|15|TRBV5-4
CATANRGKGVYEQYF
>NA|TRBJ2-7|13|TRBV27
CASSLGRGYEQYF
>TRBD2|TRBJ2-2|16|TRBV7-3
CASSFEPASGTGELFF
>TRBD1|TRBJ2-5|14|TRBV10-3
CAIRGDREGETQYF
>TRBD2|TRBJ2-3|17|TRBV7-2
CASSLGLAGGGEDTQYF
>NA|TRBJ2-7|16|TRBV20-1
CSVGGRSLAGDYEQYF
>NA|TRBJ1-2|16|TRBV6-5
CASTRRVGMTDYGYTF
>NA|TRBJ1-6|9|TRBV5-1
CANSSPLHF
>NA|TRBJ1-3|17|TRBV6-6
CASSYSEGFLSGNTIYF
>TRBD1|TRBJ2-1|13|TRBV7-9
CASSLGQGFEQFF
>TRBD2|TRBJ2-2|16|TRBV30
CAWSFGLAGYTGELFF
>TRBD2|TRBJ2-3|15|TRBV6-5
CASTPSTSGGDTKYF
>TRBD2|TRBJ2-7|15|TRBV14
CASSQRAGGFYEQYF
>TRBD1|TRBJ1-2|14|TRBV7-3
CASSLMGTGGGYTF
>TRBD1|TRBJ2-7|11|TRBV29-1
CSVPGGDEQYF
>NA|TRBJ1-6|12|TRBV19
CASSLGNSPLHF
>TRBD2|TRBJ2-2|15|TRBV29-1
CSVVVAGANTGELFF
>NA|TRBJ1-2|13|TRBV7-2
CASSLNTAYGYTF
>TRBD1|TRBJ1-1|10|TRBV29-1
CRVGQGEAFF
>NA|TRBJ2-5|14|TRBV7-2
CASSLGSAGETQYF
>NA|TRBJ1-2|13|TRBV20-1
CSARYRESYGYTF
>TRBD2|TRBJ2-3|16|TRBV5-1
CASSSGLAHSTDTQYF
>NA|TRBJ2-7|14|TRBV7-9
CASSGSGGNYEQYF
>TRBD1|TRBJ2-7|16|TRBV15
CATSRGGTGASYEQYF
>NA|TRBJ1-2|14|TRBV29-1
CSVEGYRDHYGYTF
>NA|TRBJ2-7|14|TRBV27
CASKPTGLTYEQYF
>NA|TRBJ1-2|16|TRBV7-2
CASSLEGSASNYGYTF
>NA|TRBJ1-6|15|TRBV7-6
CASSPRAAYNSPLHF
>NA|TRBJ1-1|14|TRBV5-1
CASSAGRTNTEAFF
>NA|TRBJ2-2|13|TRBV7-6
CASSLGAGGELFF
>NA|TRBJ2-7|16|TRBV6-1
CASSGPFRAGEYEQYF
>TRBD2|TRBJ2-3|13|TRBV20-1
CSARGGLTDTQYF
>NA|TRBJ1-6|15|TRBV6-1
CASSENSARNSPLHF
>NA|TRBJ1-2|14|TRBV19
CASSIEGTSYGYTF